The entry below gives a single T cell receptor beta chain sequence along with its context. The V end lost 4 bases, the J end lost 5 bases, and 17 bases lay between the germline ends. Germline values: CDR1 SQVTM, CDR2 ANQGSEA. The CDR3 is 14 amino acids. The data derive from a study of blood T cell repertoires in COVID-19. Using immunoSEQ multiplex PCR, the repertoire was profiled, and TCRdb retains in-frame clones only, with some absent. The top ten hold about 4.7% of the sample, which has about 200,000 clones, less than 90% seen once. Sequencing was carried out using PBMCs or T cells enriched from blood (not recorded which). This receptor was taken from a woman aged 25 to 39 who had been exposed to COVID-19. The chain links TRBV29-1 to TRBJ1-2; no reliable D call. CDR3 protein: CSVVNRGVEYGYTF. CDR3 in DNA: TGCAGCGTTGTAAATCGGGGAGTGGAGTATGGCTACACCTTC.